This entry describes one T cell receptor (beta chain). It may be a read error: a sequence one base away is much more abundant. The CDR3 end shows no conserved phenylalanine or tryptophan, and so a read error is likely. This sample was included in a study of T cells in Graves' hyperthyroidism and ophthalmopathy. Trimming cost V 7 bases and J 5 bases; bases outside gene matches: 7. The CDR3 loop spans 13 amino acids. Germline V gene sequence: CDR1 LNHDA, CDR2 SQIVND (reference sequence). It was RNA transcripts that yielded the amplified TCR beta CDR3 regions. A first-round RT-PCR of the TCR CDR3 used the HTBI primer set. Each CDR3 protein gets one entry after TCRdb re-called the multiplex PCR reads with MiXCR. The sample has roughly 510,000 distinct CDR3 sequences, 20% to 25% seen once.

Sequenced material: blood. This clonotype originated in a young man with Graves' hyperthyroidism. The chain is built from TRBV19 and TRBJ1-1; 7 nucleotides match TRBD1. The CDR3 sequence: CASTPGGLTEAFL. Written as DNA, the CDR3 is TGTGCCAGTACCCCAGGGGGGCTTACTGAAGCTTTCTTG.